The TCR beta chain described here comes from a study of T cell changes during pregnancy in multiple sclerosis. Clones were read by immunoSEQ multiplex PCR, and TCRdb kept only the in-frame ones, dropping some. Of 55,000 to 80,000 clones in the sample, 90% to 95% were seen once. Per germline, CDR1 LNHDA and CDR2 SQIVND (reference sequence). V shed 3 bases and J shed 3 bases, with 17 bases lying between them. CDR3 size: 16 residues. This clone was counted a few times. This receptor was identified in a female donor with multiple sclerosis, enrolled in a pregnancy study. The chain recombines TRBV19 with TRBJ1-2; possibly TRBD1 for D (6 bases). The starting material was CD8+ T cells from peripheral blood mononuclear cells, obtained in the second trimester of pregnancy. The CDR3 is CASSMGLLRTDYGYTF. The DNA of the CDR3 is TGTGCCAGTAGTATGGGCCTCCTCCGGACAGACTATGGCTACACCTTC.